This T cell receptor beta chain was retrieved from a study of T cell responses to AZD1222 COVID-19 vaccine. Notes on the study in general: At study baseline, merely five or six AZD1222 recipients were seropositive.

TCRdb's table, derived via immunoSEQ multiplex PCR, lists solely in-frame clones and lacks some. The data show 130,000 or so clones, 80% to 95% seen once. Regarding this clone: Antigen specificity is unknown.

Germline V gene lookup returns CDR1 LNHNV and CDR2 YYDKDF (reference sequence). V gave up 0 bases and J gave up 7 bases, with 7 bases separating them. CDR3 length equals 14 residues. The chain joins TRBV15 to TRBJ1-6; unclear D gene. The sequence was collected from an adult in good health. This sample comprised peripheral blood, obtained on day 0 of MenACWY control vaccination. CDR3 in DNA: TGTGCCACCAGCAGAGATAGGGAAAATTCACCCCTCCACTTT. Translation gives CATSRDRENSPLHF.